The 21 T cell receptor beta chains reported below all come from one sample, sequenced in a study of cytomegalovirus exposure and HLA in healthy donors. Primers: 60 Vbeta forward and 13 Jbeta reverse. Repertoires were generated with immunoSEQ multiplex PCR, while TCRdb's copy carries only in-frame clones and drops some. The sample data list about 34,000 clones. The sequenced sample consisted of PBMCs. These receptors all come from a human donor in good health.

The chain carries TRBV10-3 and TRBJ1-5, with D perhaps TRBD1 (6 bases). CDR1 and CDR2 (germline): ENHRY, SYGVKD. Trimming cost V 2 bases and J 7 bases, with 15 bases left between them. The CDR3 is made up of 15 amino acids. CDR3 in amino acids: CAISEVVGGDQPQHF. CDR3 in DNA: TGTGCCATCAGTGAGGTCGTAGGGGGTGACCAGCCCCAGCATTTT.

The CDR3 nucleotides are TGTGCCAGTAGTATAGTAGACAGGGTTGAGCAGTTCTTC. Encoded protein: CASSIVDRVEQFF. The genes are TRBV19 and TRBJ2-1; 7 nucleotides match TRBD1. Germline trimming cut 1 base from V and 9 bases from J; bases unmatched to any gene: 3. The CDR3 contains 13 residues. The germline V gene has CDR1 LNHDA and CDR2 SQIVND (reference sequence).

A word on this clone: A junction boundary mismatches the germline segment, possibly from a read error. The J gene is TRBJ2-3, the V gene TRBV11-1; TRBD1 is a possible D gene (6 bases). This CDR3 contains 15 residues. Germline CDR1 reads SGHAT; CDR2 reads FQDESV (reference sequence). Here the CDR3 DNA reads TGTGCCAGCAGCCTCGGGACATCAAGCACAGATAAGCAGTATTTT. Residues: CASSLGTSSTDKQYF.

The chain employs TRBV7-2 and TRBJ1-1; 7 bases align to TRBD1. Germline V gene lookup returns CDR1 SGHTA and CDR2 FQGNSA. The CDR3 covers 14 residues. Germline trimming cut 5 bases from V and 7 bases from J; bases unmatched to any gene: 10. CDR3 sequence: CASSTRVGTDEAFF. CDR3 in DNA: TGTGCCAGCAGCACAAGGGTCGGGACAGATGAAGCTTTCTTT.

The J gene is TRBJ2-7, the V gene TRBV9; 7 bases align to TRBD1. V lost 3 bases and J lost 2; bases outside the gene matches: 11. The germline V gene encodes CDR1 SGDLS and CDR2 YYNGEE. The CDR3 runs 16 residues. CDR3 coding DNA: TGTGCCAGCAGCGAGGGGGCCGGGACAGCCGCCTACGAGCAGTACTTC. It specifies CASSEGAGTAAYEQYF.

The rearrangement uses TRBV6-1 and TRBJ2-1, with D possibly being TRBD2 (7 bases). Trimming removed 5 bases from V and 5 bases from J, with 13 bases in between. This CDR3 region has 14 residues. The germline CDR1 and CDR2 sequences are MNHNS and SASEGT. DNA of the CDR3: TGTGCCAGCAGTCGCGGGGGCGCCCACAATGAGCAGTTCTTC. Amino acid sequence: CASSRGGAHNEQFF.

This rearrangement joins TRBV5-1 to TRBJ1-3; D uncertain. The CDR3 loop spans 15 amino acids. CDR1 and CDR2 from the germline V gene are SGHRS and YFSETQ. The V end lost 0 bases, the J end lost 2 bases, and 9 bases lay between the germline ends. The CDR3 nucleotides read TGCGCCAGCAGCTTGGAAGGAGGGCCTGGAAACACCATATATTTT. This codes for CASSLEGGPGNTIYF.

The V gene is TRBV7-6, the J gene TRBJ1-1, with TRBD1 matching over 7 bases. V was pared by 5 bases and J by 1 base, with 10 bases of the junction left unmatched. The germline V gene has CDR1 SGHVS and CDR2 FNYEAQ. The CDR3 spans 16 residues. CDR3 nucleotide sequence: TGTGCCAGCAGCCCCGTTGGGGCAGGGGGGAACACTGAAGCTTTCTTT. This translates into CASSPVGAGGNTEAFF.

Details on this clone: At one of its ends the junction is not consistent with the germline gene, which may arise from a read error. V gene TRBV20-1 combines with J gene TRBJ1-1; D is uncertain. Germline V gene sequence: CDR1 DFQATT, CDR2 SNEGSKA (reference sequence). This CDR3 comprises 11 residues. CDR3 region: CSAKLGREDFF. The DNA of the CDR3 is TGCAGTGCTAAACTCGGGAGGGAAGATTTCTTT.

This chain uses TRBV10-3 with TRBJ1-2; 8 bases are shared with TRBD1. The CDR3 spans 15 residues. Unmatched junction bases numbered 5, after V lost 3 bases and J lost 2 bases. CDR1 and CDR2 (germline): ENHRY, SYGVKD. The CDR3 loop reads CAISDNRGINYGYTF. In DNA, the CDR3 is TGTGCCATCAGTGATAACAGGGGGATCAACTATGGCTACACCTTC.

V is TRBV5-1 and J is TRBJ2-2; the D is unclear. Germline lookup yields CDR1 SGHRS and CDR2 YFSETQ. This CDR3 is 13 amino acids long. V lost 4 bases and J lost 7, with 11 bases in between. The CDR3 here is CASSGPENGELFF. The CDR3 DNA is TGCGCCAGCAGCGGGCCCGAAAACGGGGAGCTGTTTTTT.

The V call is TRBV4-1, the J call TRBJ2-7; D unresolved. With 1 base removed from V and 0 bases from J, the gap between germline ends came to 10 bases. The CDR3 is 15 residues long. The V gene's germline CDR1 is MGHRA and CDR2 YSYEKL. CDR3 sequence reads: CASSQVADSSYEQYF. For the CDR3, the DNA is TGCGCCAGCAGCCAAGTTGCAGACTCCTCCTACGAGCAGTACTTC.

The gene calls are TRBV6-5 and TRBJ2-2; D perhaps matches TRBD2 (6 bases). The CDR3 runs to 15 residues. CDR1 and CDR2 (germline): MNHEY, SVGAGI. V lost 6 bases to trimming and J lost 3 bases, with 14 bases between them. CDR3 bases: TGTGCCAGCAGATCGGGACTGATATACACCGGGGAGCTGTTTTTT. This encodes CASRSGLIYTGELFF.

The genes are TRBV19 and TRBJ1-5; 8 nucleotides align to TRBD1. The germline V gene has CDR1 LNHDA and CDR2 SQIVND (reference sequence). Losses at the gene ends were 7 bases for V and 0 bases for J; bases not matched to a gene: 11. CDR3 length: 17 amino acids. The chain's CDR3 is CASTRRPTGASNQPQHF. In nucleotides, the CDR3 is TGTGCCAGTACTCGACGCCCGACAGGGGCTAGCAATCAGCCCCAGCATTTT.

The chain uses TRBV30 and TRBJ1-1, with D maybe TRBD1 (6 bases). This CDR3 is built from 12 residues. Germline CDR1 and CDR2: GTSNPN and SVGIG (reference sequence). The CDR3 sequence: CALDQGSAEAFF. CDR3 DNA sequence: TGTGCTTTGGACCAGGGGAGCGCTGAAGCTTTCTTT.

The chain is built from TRBV4-1 and TRBJ1-2; possible D gene TRBD1, 5 bases. This CDR3 has 14 amino acids. V was trimmed by 2 bases and J by 6 bases, leaving 13 bases between them. Germline V gene data show CDR1 as MGHRA and CDR2 as YSYEKL. CDR3 protein: CASSQPLGGNGYTF. The CDR3 coding sequence is TGCGCCAGCAGCCAACCCTTGGGGGGTAATGGCTACACCTTC.

The chain carries TRBV4-1 and TRBJ2-3, with D perhaps TRBD2 (5 bases). Trimming shortened V by 1 base and J by 5 bases, and 19 bases separated the two germline ends. The CDR3 totals 17 residues. The germline gives CDR1 MGHRA, CDR2 YSYEKL. The CDR3 reads CASSQGGFVLAGDTQYF. As DNA, the CDR3 is TGCGCCAGCAGCCAAGGAGGGTTCGTACTTGCGGGAGATACGCAGTATTTT.

V gene TRBV29-1 combines with J gene TRBJ1-1; 9 bases line up with TRBD1. Germline V gene sequence: CDR1 SQVTM, CDR2 ANQGSEA. V lost 6 bases to trimming and J lost 6 bases; unmatched junction nucleotides: 8. The CDR3 runs to 13 residues. The CDR3 loop reads CSVGQGTGSEAFF. The CDR3 bases are TGCAGCGTGGGACAGGGCACAGGCTCTGAAGCTTTCTTT. Using reference TRBV29-1 and TRBJ1-1 for the parts outside the CDR3, the full variable domain is SAVISQKPSRDICQRGTSLTIQCQVDSQVTMMFWYRQQPGQSLTLIATANQGSEATYESGFVIDKFPISRPNLTFSTLTVSNMSPEDSSIYLCSVGQGTGSEAFFGQGTRLTVV.

The chain uses TRBV30 and TRBJ1-4, with D tentatively TRBD1 (5 bases). The CDR3 extends over 15 amino acids. Per germline, CDR1 GTSNPN and CDR2 SVGIG (reference sequence). V dropped 8 bases and J dropped 0 bases, with 16 bases sitting between them. The CDR3 here is CAIYGAFATNEKLFF. CDR3 coding DNA: TGTGCCATTTATGGGGCATTTGCAACTAATGAAAAACTGTTTTTT.

The chain joins TRBV6-6 to TRBJ2-1; D possibly corresponds to TRBD2 (6 bases). The CDR3 has 14 residues. Germline CDR1 reads MNHNY; CDR2 reads SVGAGI (reference sequence). V lost 2 bases and J lost 10, with 15 bases in between. CDR3 in amino acids: CASSYLNSGGEQFF. DNA of the CDR3: TGTGCCAGCAGTTACCTCAATTCCGGAGGGGAGCAGTTCTTC.

The chain uses TRBV29-1 and TRBJ2-1, with D possibly being TRBD2 (7 bases). Per germline, CDR1 SQVTM and CDR2 ANQGSEA. V was shortened by 4 bases and J by 3 bases, with 16 bases between the two germline ends. This CDR3 is 15 amino acids long. The CDR3 bases are TGCAGCGTTGTTGCGGGGGACACCAACTACAATGAGCAGTTCTTC. This gives the protein CSVVAGDTNYNEQFF.